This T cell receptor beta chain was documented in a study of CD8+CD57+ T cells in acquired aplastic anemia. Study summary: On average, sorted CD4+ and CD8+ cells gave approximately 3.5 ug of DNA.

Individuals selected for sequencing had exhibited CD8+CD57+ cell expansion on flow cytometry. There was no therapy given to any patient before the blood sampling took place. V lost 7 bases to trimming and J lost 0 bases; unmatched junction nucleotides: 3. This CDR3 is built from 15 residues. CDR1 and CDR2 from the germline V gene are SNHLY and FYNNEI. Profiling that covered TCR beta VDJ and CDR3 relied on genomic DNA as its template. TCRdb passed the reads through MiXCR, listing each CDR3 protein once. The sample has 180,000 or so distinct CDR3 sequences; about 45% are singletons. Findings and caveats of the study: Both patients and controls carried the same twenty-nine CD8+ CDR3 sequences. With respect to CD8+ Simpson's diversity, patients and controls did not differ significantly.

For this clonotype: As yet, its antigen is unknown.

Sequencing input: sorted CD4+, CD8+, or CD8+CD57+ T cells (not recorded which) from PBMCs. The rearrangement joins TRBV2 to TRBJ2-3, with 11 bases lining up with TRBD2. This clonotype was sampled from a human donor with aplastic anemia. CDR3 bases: TGTGCCAGCAACCGACTAGCGGGGAGCACAGATACGCAGTATTTT. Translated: CASNRLAGSTDTQYF.